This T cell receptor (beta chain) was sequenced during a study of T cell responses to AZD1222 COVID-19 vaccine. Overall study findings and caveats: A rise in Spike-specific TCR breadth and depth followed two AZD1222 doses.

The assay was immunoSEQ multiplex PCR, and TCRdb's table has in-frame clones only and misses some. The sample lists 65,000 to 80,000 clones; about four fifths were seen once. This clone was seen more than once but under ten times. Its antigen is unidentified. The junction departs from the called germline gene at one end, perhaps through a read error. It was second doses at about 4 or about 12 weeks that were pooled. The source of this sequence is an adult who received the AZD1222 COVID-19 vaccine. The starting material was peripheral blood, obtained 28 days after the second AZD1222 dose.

The CDR3 DNA follows: TGTGCCAGTAGTCCAGGGAGCGCCTATAATGAGCAGTTCTTC. Protein product: CASSPGSAYNEQFF. The chain employs TRBV19 and TRBJ2-1, with D tentatively TRBD1 or TRBD2 (5 bases each). In germline, CDR1 is LNHDA, CDR2 SQIVND (reference sequence). The CDR3 totals 14 residues.